The present T cell receptor (beta chain) was sequenced within a study of HIV-infected patients and healthy controls. A single record per CDR3 protein comes from TCRdb applying MiXCR to the 5' RACE reads. Among around 18,000 distinct CDR3 sequences listed, roughly 15% were seen once. The CDR3 extends over 16 amino acids. With 3 bases clipped from V and 6 bases from J, the junction kept 9 bases outside the gene matches. CDR1 and CDR2 (germline): KGHDR, SFDVKD. The gene calls are TRBV24-1 and TRBJ2-1; TRBD2 agrees at 8 bases. Sequencing was done on a sample of CD8+ T cells from blood. The TCR comes from a human donor in good health. CDR3 DNA sequence: TGTGCCACCAGTGATACCCCCGCGGGGGGCTTCAATGAGCAGTTCTTC. Amino acids: CATSDTPAGGFNEQFF.